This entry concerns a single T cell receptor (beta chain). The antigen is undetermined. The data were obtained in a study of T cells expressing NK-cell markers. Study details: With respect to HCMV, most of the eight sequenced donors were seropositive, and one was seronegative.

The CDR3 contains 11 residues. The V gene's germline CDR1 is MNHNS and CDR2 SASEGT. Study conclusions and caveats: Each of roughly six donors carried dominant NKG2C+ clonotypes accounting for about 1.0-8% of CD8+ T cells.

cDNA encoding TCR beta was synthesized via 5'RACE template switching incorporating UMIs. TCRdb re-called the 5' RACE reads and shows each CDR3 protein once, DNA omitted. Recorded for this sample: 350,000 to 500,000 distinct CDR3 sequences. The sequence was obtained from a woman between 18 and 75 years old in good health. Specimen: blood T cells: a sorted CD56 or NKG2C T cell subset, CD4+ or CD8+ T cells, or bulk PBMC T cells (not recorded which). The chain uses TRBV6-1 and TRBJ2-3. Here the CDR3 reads CASGDTDTQYF.